Listed below are T cell receptor beta chains from one sample, sequenced in a study of cytomegalovirus exposure and HLA in healthy donors. TCRdb's table, derived via immunoSEQ multiplex PCR, lists solely in-frame clones and lacks some. The sample includes fewer than 150,000 clones, 82% of them seen just once. What was sequenced was PBMCs. The source of these receptors is a male donor in good health and CMV-seronegative. Both conserved end residues are part of each CDR3. A D gene is named only where the DNA matches it firmly. Where a row states a size, it is once, few, many or the class of an expanded clone; other rows omit it.

v_gene	j_gene	abundance	d_gene	CDR3nt	CDR3aa
TRBV9	TRBJ1-2	NA	NA	TGTGCCAGCAGCCTTATGGGGAGCTATGGCTACACCTTC	CASSLMGSYGYTF
TRBV27	TRBJ1-2	NA	NA	TGTGCCAGCAGTTTGGGCGGGCCTTGGGGTGGCTACACCTTC	CASSLGGPWGGYTF
TRBV27	TRBJ1-1	NA	NA	TGTGCCAGCAGTTTATCGAGGAACACTGAAGCTTTCTTT	CASSLSRNTEAFF
TRBV19	TRBJ2-1	NA	TRBD2	TGTGCCAGTAGTAGCGGGAGGGAGCAGTTCTTC	CASSSGREQFF
TRBV18	TRBJ1-1	once	TRBD1	TGTGCCAGCTCACCTTCCGACAGGGGCGCAGGGAACACTGAAGCTTTCTTT	CASSPSDRGAGNTEAFF
TRBV5-6	TRBJ2-1	NA	TRBD2	TGTGCCAGCAGCTTGGAGCTAGCGGGAGTCAATGAGCAGTTCTTC	CASSLELAGVNEQFF
TRBV28	TRBJ1-2	NA	NA	TGTGCCAGCGGCCCAGACAGGCACTATGGCTACACCTTC	CASGPDRHYGYTF
TRBV10-3	TRBJ2-2	NA	NA	TGTGCCATCAGTGAGATGGCAGCGTACACCGGGGAGCTGTTTTTT	CAISEMAAYTGELFF
TRBV28	TRBJ2-7	NA	NA	TGTGCCAGCAGTCCCCTCGGCGGGGCCCCCTACGAGCAGTACTTC	CASSPLGGAPYEQYF
TRBV4-1	TRBJ1-4	NA	NA	TGCGCCAGCAGCCGTGAGTCAACTAATGAAAAACTGTTTTTT	CASSRESTNEKLFF
TRBV7-2	TRBJ2-7	NA	NA	TGTGCCAGCAGCTTAGGGAACCCCGGCTCTAGCTCCTACGAGCAGTACTTC	CASSLGNPGSSSYEQYF
TRBV9	TRBJ2-5	NA	NA	TGTGCCAGCAGCGTAGTTGATCAGGAGACCCAGTACTTC	CASSVVDQETQYF
TRBV2	TRBJ2-5	NA	TRBD2	TGTGCCAGCAGAGAGACTAGCGGGAGGGCCGGGGAGACCCAGTACTTC	CASRETSGRAGETQYF
TRBV19	TRBJ2-2	NA	NA	TGTGCCAGTAGTAGTATCCTAGCGCCCGGGGAGCTGTTTTTC	CASSSILAPGELFF
TRBV5-1	TRBJ1-6	NA	NA	TGCGCCAGCAGCTTGGGTGAGGGTGGTTCACCCCTCCACTTT	CASSLGEGGSPLHF
TRBV18	TRBJ1-3	NA	NA	TGTGCCAGCTCACCAGAAAGTGGTCGGTTAAACTCTGGAAACACCATATATTTT	CASSPESGRLNSGNTIYF
TRBV2	TRBJ1-1	NA	NA	TGTGCCAGCAGTCAATACCAAGGGGACACTGAAGCTTTCTTT	CASSQYQGDTEAFF
TRBV7-9	TRBJ2-3	once	TRBD1	TGTGCCAGCAGCTTTCCGCCGGGACAGGGACCAGATACGCAGTATTTT	CASSFPPGQGPDTQYF
TRBV2	TRBJ2-3	NA	NA	TGTGCCAGCAGTGGAGACTTGGGAGTTTCAGATACGCAGTATTTT	CASSGDLGVSDTQYF
TRBV7-9	TRBJ2-2	NA	NA	TGTGCCAGCAGCCGGTCTAGGGGCCAGGGGACCGGGGAGCTGTTTTTT	CASSRSRGQGTGELFF
TRBV19	TRBJ1-4	NA	NA	TGTGCCAGTCCTAGGATTTCTTATGAAAAACTGTTTTTT	CASPRISYEKLFF
TRBV11-2	TRBJ1-3	NA	NA	TGTGCCAGCGGGGTGCTGGGAGAGAGAAACACCATATATTTT	CASGVLGERNTIYF
TRBV2	TRBJ2-7	NA	NA	TGTGCCAGCGGCCCTGGGGCTTACGAGCAGTACTTC	CASGPGAYEQYF
TRBV15	TRBJ2-1	NA	TRBD2	TGTGCCACCAGCAGAGGACTAGCGGGAGGGTCCTACAATGAGCAGTTCTTC	CATSRGLAGGSYNEQFF
TRBV5-1	TRBJ1-1	NA	NA	TGCGCCAGCAGCTTGGCCAGGGGACACACTGAAGCTTTCTTT	CASSLARGHTEAFF
TRBV5-1	TRBJ1-3	NA	TRBD1	TGCGCCAGCAGCTTGGTAGGGCCAGACAGGGAGGCTGGAAACACCATATATTTT	CASSLVGPDREAGNTIYF
TRBV13	TRBJ2-7	NA	TRBD2	TGTGCCAGCAGCGGAGCGGGAGGGGAGGTGTACTTC	CASSGAGGEVYF
TRBV7-8	TRBJ2-3	NA	TRBD2	TGTGCCAGCAGCTTTACTAGCGGGAGGGCGGATACGCAGTATTTT	CASSFTSGRADTQYF
TRBV27	TRBJ1-2	NA	NA	TGTGCCAGCAGGCTCTCGGGACAATACTATGGCTACACCTTC	CASRLSGQYYGYTF
TRBV19	TRBJ2-1	NA	NA	TGTGCCAGTAGTATGCCCAGATCCCACAATGAGCAGTTCTTC	CASSMPRSHNEQFF
TRBV2	TRBJ1-2	NA	TRBD1	TGTGCCAGCAGACCGGCCGGACAGGGAGGGAGTGGCTACACCTTC	CASRPAGQGGSGYTF
TRBV7-3	TRBJ2-3	NA	TRBD2	TGTGCCAGCAGCCCAATAGCGGGAGTGGCAGATACGCAGTATTTT	CASSPIAGVADTQYF
TRBV7-9	TRBJ2-5	NA	NA	TGTTCCAGCAGCTTATGGGTCGGGAGTATCGAGACCCAGTACTTC	CSSSLWVGSIETQYF
TRBV5-4	TRBJ2-7	once	TRBD1	TGTGCCAGCAGCGGACAGGGAATTAGCTACGAGCAGTACTTC	CASSGQGISYEQYF
TRBV7-9	TRBJ1-1	NA	NA	TGTGCCAGCAGATATGCCACAGGACTGAACACTGAAGCTTTCTTT	CASRYATGLNTEAFF
TRBV4-3	TRBJ1-2	NA	TRBD1	TGCGCCAGCAGCCTAACAGGGACAGATGGCTACACCTTC	CASSLTGTDGYTF
TRBV19	TRBJ1-1	few	TRBD1	TGTGCCAGCACCGGACAGGGAGCGAACACTGAAGCTTTCTTT	CASTGQGANTEAFF
TRBV4-3	TRBJ2-7	NA	NA	TGCGCCAGCAGCCAAGAGGGAGACGAGCAGTACTTC	CASSQEGDEQYF
TRBV7-9	TRBJ2-1	NA	NA	TGTGCCAGCAGCTCCTGGGGAGTTGGCAATGAGCAGTTCTTC	CASSSWGVGNEQFF
TRBV7-3	TRBJ2-2	NA	NA	TGTGCCAGCAGCTTAAACGGGCGGGACGGGGAGCTGTTTTTT	CASSLNGRDGELFF
TRBV10-1	TRBJ2-2	few	TRBD2	TGCGCCAGCAGTGAGTCCTCTAGCGGACTAATGGGGGAGCTGTTTTTT	CASSESSSGLMGELFF
TRBV7-9	TRBJ2-2	NA	NA	TGTGCCAGCAGCTTTTATGTCGGGGAGCTGTTTTTT	CASSFYVGELFF
TRBV6-6	TRBJ2-7	once	NA	TGTGCCAGTACTGCCTGGGCAGGGGAAGACGAGCAGTACTTC	CASTAWAGEDEQYF
TRBV7-9	TRBJ1-5	NA	NA	TGTGCCAGCAGCTCACAGGGAGTCAATCAGCCCCAGCATTTT	CASSSQGVNQPQHF
TRBV29-1	TRBJ2-1	NA	TRBD2	TGCAGCGCCAACGGCCTAGCGGGCTCCTACAATGAGCAGTTCTTC	CSANGLAGSYNEQFF
TRBV9	TRBJ2-7	once	TRBD1	TGTGCCAGCAGCGGACAGGGGTACGAGCAGTACTTC	CASSGQGYEQYF
TRBV21-1	TRBJ1-5	NA	NA	TGTGCCAGCAGCAAGTGGGTAGAGACAGGGATCAATCAGCCCCAGCATTTT	CASSKWVETGINQPQHF
TRBV5-1	TRBJ2-7	NA	NA	TGCGCCAGCAGCTTGGAATGGGGCAGAGATTACTCCTACGAGCAGTACTTC	CASSLEWGRDYSYEQYF
TRBV6-7	TRBJ2-7	NA	NA	TGTGCCGGCAGCACATCCTCTTCCGGGACACCTACCTACGAGCAGTACTTC	CAGSTSSSGTPTYEQYF
TRBV7-3	TRBJ2-3	NA	NA	TGTGCCAGCAGCCCACGACTCCCGGGAGATACGCAGTATTTT	CASSPRLPGDTQYF
TRBV28	TRBJ2-2	NA	TRBD2	TGTGCCAGCCAGACGCCGGGGGGAACCGGGGAGCTGTTTTTT	CASQTPGGTGELFF
TRBV9	TRBJ2-3	few	NA	TGTGCCAGCAGCGCACTGGACTGGATAAGCACAGATACGCAGTATTTT	CASSALDWISTDTQYF